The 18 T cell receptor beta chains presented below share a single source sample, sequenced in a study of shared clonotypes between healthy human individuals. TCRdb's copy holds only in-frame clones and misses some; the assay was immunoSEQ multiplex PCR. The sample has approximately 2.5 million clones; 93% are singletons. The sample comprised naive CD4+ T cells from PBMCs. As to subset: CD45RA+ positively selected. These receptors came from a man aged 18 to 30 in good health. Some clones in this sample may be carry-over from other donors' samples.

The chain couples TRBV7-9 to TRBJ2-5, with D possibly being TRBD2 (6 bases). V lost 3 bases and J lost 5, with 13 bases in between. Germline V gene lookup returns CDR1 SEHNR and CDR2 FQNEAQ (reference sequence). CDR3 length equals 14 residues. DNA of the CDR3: TGTGCCAGCAGCTTTGCTGGAGGGAGGGAGACCCAGTACTTC. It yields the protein CASSFAGGRETQYF.

CDR3 amino acids: CASSAVLGQGSIRGTEAFF. The CDR3, as DNA: TGTGCCAGCAGTGCAGTTCTGGGACAGGGCTCAATTAGGGGCACTGAAGCTTTCTTT. V is TRBV28 and J is TRBJ1-1; TRBD1 matches at 9 bases. Germline V CDR1 and CDR2: MDHEN, SYDVKM. V shed 5 bases, J shed 4 bases, and the junction held 20 bases outside the gene matches. The CDR3 runs to 19 residues.

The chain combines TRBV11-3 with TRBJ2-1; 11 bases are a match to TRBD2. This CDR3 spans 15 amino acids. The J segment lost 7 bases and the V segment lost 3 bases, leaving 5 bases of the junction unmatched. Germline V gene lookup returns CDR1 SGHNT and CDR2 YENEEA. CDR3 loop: CASSFHSGRGNEQFF. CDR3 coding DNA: TGTGCCAGCAGCTTCCATAGCGGGAGGGGGAATGAGCAGTTCTTC.

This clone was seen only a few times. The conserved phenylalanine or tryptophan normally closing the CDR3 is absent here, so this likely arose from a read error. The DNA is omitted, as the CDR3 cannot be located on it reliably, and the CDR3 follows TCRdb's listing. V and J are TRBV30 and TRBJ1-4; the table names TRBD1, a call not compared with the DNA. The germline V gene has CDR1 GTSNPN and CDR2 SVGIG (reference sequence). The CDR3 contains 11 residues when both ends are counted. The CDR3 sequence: CAWRYRVRRTR.

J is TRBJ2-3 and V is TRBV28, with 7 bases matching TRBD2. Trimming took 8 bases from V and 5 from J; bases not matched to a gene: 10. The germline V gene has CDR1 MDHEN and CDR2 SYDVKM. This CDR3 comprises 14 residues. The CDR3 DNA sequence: TGTGCCAGCCGATCCGGGGAGGGTCGAGATACGCAGTATTTT. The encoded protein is CASRSGEGRDTQYF.

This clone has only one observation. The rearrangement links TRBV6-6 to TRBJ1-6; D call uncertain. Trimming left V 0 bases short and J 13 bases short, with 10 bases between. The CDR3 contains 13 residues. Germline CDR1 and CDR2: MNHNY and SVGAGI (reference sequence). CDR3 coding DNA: TGTGCCAGCAGTTACTCACGCCTTCAGCCCCTCCACTTT. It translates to CASSYSRLQPLHF.

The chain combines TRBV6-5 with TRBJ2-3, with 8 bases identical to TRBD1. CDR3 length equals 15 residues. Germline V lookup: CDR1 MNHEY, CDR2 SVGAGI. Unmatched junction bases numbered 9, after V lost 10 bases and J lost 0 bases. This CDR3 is CATGSGQVSTDTQYF. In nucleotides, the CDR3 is TGTGCCACCGGGTCGGGACAGGTTAGCACAGATACGCAGTATTTT.

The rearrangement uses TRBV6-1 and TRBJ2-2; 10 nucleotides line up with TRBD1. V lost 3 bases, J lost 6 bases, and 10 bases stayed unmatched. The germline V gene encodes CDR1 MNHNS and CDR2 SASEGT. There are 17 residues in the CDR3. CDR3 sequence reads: CASSDYRQGAGAGELFF. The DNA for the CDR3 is TGTGCCAGCAGTGACTACCGACAGGGGGCGGGTGCCGGGGAGCTGTTTTTT.

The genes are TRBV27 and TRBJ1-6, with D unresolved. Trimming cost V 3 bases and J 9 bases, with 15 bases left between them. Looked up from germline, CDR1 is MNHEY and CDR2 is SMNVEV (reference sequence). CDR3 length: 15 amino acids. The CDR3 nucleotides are TGTGCCAGCAGTTTCATGACCCGCGCTGGTTCACCCCTCCACTTT. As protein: CASSFMTRAGSPLHF.

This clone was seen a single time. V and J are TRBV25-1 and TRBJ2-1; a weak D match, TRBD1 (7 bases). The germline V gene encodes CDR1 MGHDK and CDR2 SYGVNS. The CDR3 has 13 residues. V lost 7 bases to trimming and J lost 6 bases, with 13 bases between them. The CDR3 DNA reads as TGTGCCAGCAATCGACAGGGACTCAATGAGCAGTTCTTC. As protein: CASNRQGLNEQFF. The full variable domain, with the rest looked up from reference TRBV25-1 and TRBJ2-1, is EADIYQTPRYLVIGTGKKITLECSQTMGHDKMYWYQQDPGMELHLIHYSYGVNSTEKGDLSSESTVSRIRTEHFPLTLESARPSHTSQYLCASNRQGLNEQFFGPGTRLTVL.

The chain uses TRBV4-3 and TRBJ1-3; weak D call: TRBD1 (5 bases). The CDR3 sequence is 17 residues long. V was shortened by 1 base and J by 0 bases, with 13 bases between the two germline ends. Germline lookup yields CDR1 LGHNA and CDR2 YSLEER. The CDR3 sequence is CASSQAPGWDSGNTIYF. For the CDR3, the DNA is TGCGCCAGCAGCCAAGCCCCAGGGTGGGACTCTGGAAACACCATATATTTT.

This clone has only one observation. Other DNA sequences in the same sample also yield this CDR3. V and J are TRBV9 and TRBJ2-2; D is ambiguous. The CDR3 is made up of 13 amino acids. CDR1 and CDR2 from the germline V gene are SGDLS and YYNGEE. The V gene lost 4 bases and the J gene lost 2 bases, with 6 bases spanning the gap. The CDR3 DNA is TGTGCCAGCAGCCCACGCAACACCGGGGAGCTGTTTTTT. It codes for CASSPRNTGELFF.

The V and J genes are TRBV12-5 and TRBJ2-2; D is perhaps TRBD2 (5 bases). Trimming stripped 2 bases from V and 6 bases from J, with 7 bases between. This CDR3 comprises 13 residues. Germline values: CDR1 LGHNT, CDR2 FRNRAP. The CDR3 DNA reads TGTGCTAGTGGTTTGCACGGGGCCGGGGAGCTGTTTTTT. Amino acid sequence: CASGLHGAGELFF.

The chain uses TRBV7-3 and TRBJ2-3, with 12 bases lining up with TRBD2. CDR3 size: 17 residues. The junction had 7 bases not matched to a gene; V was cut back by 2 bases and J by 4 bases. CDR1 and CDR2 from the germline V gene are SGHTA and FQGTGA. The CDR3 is CASSLASSGRAADTQYF. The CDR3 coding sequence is TGTGCCAGCAGCTTAGCTTCTAGCGGGAGGGCCGCAGATACGCAGTATTTT.

The CDR3 sequence is CASGAFPGGVNEQFF. Here the CDR3 DNA reads TGCGCCAGCGGCGCCTTTCCGGGAGGAGTAAATGAGCAGTTCTTC. The rearrangement links TRBV5-1 to TRBJ2-1; 7 bases agree with TRBD2. This CDR3 is built from 15 residues. Germline lookup yields CDR1 SGHRS and CDR2 YFSETQ. Trimming cost V 7 bases and J 7 bases; bases outside gene matches: 14.

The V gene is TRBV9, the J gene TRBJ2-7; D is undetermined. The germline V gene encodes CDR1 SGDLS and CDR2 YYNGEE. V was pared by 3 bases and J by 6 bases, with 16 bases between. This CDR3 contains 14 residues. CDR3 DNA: TGTGCCAGCAGCGAACGGACGGGCGCTGGCGAGCAGTACTTC. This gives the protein CASSERTGAGEQYF. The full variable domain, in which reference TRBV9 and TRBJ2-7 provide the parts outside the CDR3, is DSGVTQTPKHLITATGQRVTLRCSPRSGDLSVYWYQQSLDQGLQFLIQYYNGEERAKGNILERFSAQQFPDLHSELNLSSLELGDSALYFCASSERTGAGEQYFGPGTRLTVT.

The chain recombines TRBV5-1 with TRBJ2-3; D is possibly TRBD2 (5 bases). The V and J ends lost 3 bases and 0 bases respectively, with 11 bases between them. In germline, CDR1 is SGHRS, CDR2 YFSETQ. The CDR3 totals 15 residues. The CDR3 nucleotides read TGCGCCAGCAGCTCCTTTGGAGGAAGCACAGATACGCAGTATTTT. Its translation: CASSSFGGSTDTQYF.

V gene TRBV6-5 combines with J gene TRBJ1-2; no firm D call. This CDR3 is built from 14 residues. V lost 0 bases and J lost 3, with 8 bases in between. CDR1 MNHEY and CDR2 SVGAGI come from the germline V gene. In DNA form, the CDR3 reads TGTGCCAGCAGTTACTCCGGGATGGACTATGGCTACACCTTC. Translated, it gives CASSYSGMDYGYTF.